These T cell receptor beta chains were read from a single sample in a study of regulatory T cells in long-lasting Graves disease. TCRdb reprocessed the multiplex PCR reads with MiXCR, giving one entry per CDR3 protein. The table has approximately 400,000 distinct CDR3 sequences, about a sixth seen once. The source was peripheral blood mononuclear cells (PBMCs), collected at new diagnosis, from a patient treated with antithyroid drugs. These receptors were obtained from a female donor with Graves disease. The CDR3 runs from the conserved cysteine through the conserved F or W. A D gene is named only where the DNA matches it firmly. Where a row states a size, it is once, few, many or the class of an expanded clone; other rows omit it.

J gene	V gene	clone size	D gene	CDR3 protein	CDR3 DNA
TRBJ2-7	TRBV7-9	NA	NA	CASSSSTLAPSYEQYF	TGTGCCAGCAGCTCCTCGACCCTTGCCCCCTCCTACGAGCAGTACTTC
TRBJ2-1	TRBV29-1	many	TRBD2	CSARGQRGYNEQFF	TGCAGCGCCCGGGGCCAGCGGGGCTACAATGAGCAGTTCTTC
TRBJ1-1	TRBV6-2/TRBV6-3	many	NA	CASSYGFGPMNTEAFF	TGTGCCAGCAGTTACGGGTTTGGACCCATGAACACTGAAGCTTTCTTT
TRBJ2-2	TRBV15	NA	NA	CATSRGRELFF	TGTGCCACCAGCAGAGGTAGGGAGCTGTTTTTT
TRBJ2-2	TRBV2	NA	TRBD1	CATQRGRGGELFF	TGTGCCACGCAGAGGGGGCGCGGCGGGGAGCTGTTTTTT
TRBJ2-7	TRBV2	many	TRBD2	CASRATSGGPYEQYF	TGTGCCAGCAGAGCGACTAGCGGGGGACCCTACGAGCAGTACTTC
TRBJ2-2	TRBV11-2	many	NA	CASGVGTNTGELFF	TGTGCCAGCGGGGTGGGGACCAACACCGGGGAGCTGTTTTTT
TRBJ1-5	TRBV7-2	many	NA	CASSFLTGLSNQPQHF	TGTGCCAGCAGCTTCCTGACAGGACTTAGCAATCAGCCCCAGCATTTT
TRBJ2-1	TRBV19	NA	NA	CASSIQAVSYNEQFF	TGTGCCAGTAGTATCCAAGCGGTTTCCTACAATGAGCAGTTCTTC
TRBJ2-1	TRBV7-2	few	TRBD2	CASIPGVAGASREQFF	TGTGCCAGCATCCCGGGGGTAGCGGGAGCATCGAGGGAGCAGTTCTTC
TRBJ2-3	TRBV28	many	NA	CASRSRDTQYF	TGTGCCAGCAGGTCGAGGGATACGCAGTATTTT
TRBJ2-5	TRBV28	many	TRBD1	CASTMGQDPIQETQYF	TGTGCCAGCACCATGGGACAGGACCCAATCCAAGAGACCCAGTACTTC
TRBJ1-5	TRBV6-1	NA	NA	CASMASMRQPQHF	TGTGCCAGCATGGCCAGCATGAGGCAGCCCCAGCATTTT
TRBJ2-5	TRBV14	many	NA	CASSQEVRSETQYF	TGTGCCAGCAGCCAGGAGGTCCGGTCAGAGACCCAGTACTTC
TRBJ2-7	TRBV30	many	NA	CAGTAAGRSSYEQYF	TGTGCCGGAACGGCCGCCGGGCGTAGCTCCTACGAGCAGTACTTC
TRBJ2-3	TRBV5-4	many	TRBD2	CASANPSSGITDTQYF	TGTGCCAGCGCAAATCCTTCTAGCGGGATCACAGATACGCAGTATTTT
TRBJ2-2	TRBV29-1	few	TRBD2	CSARLADRGSLAGELFF	TGCAGCGCTCGACTAGCGGATCGGGGGAGTCTCGCCGGGGAGCTGTTTTTT
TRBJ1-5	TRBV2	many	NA	CASNRGLGGNQPQHF	TGTGCCAGCAATCGAGGTCTAGGGGGCAATCAGCCCCAGCATTTT
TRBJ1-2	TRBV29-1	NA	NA	CSVEDASDYGYTF	TGCAGCGTTGAAGACGCGTCTGATTATGGCTACACCTTC
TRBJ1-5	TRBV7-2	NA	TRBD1	CASSVGQGTINQPQHF	TGTGCCAGCAGCGTTGGACAGGGAACGATCAATCAGCCCCAGCATTTT
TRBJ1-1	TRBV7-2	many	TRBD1	CASSLEGQVVLEAFF	TGTGCCAGCAGCTTGGAGGGACAGGTCGTTTTGGAAGCTTTCTTT
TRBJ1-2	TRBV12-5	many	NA	CASGLGQLNYGYTF	TGTGCTAGTGGTTTGGGACAGCTAAACTATGGCTACACCTTC
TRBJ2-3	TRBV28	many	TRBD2	CASSSPAGARQHTDTQYF	TGTGCCAGCAGTTCCCCAGCGGGAGCTCGGCAACACACAGATACGCAGTATTTT
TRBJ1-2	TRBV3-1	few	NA	CASSQVGVETRRGFYGYTF	TGTGCCAGCAGCCAAGTTGGTGTGGAAACCCGCCGGGGTTTCTATGGCTACACCTTC
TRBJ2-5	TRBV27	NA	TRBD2	CASSFAGGQETQYF	TGTGCCAGCAGTTTCGCGGGAGGCCAAGAGACCCAGTACTTC
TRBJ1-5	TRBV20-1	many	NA	CSARRGRWEPQHF	TGCAGTGCTAGAAGGGGCCGATGGGAGCCCCAGCATTTT
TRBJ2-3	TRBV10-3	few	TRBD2	CATKRLAGLAGDTDTQYF	TGTGCCACCAAACGCCTCGCGGGACTAGCGGGGGACACAGATACGCAGTATTTT
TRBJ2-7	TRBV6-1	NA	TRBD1	CASSLTGTGSYEQYF	TGTGCCAGCAGCCTCACCGGGACAGGGTCCTACGAGCAGTACTTC
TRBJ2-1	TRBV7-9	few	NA	CASSLGWGAGGLRDNEQFF	TGTGCCAGCAGCTTAGGATGGGGGGCAGGGGGTCTTAGGGACAATGAGCAGTTCTTC
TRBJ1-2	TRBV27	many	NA	CASSIRAQNYGYTF	TGTGCCAGCAGCATCAGAGCCCAGAACTATGGCTACACCTTC
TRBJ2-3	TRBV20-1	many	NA	CSASWGVSTDTQYF	TGCAGTGCTAGCTGGGGGGTAAGCACAGATACGCAGTATTTT
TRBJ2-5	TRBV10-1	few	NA	CATRPYQETQYF	TGCGCCACCCGGCCGTACCAAGAGACCCAGTACTTC
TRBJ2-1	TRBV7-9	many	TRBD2	CASSLLTSGVEQFF	TGTGCCAGCAGCTTACTGACTAGCGGGGTGGAGCAGTTCTTC
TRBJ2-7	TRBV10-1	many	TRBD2	CASRAGTSGEQYF	TGCGCCAGCAGAGCCGGGACTAGCGGCGAGCAGTACTTC
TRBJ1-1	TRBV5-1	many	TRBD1	CASSLDGTGDVGTEAFF	TGCGCCAGCAGCTTGGACGGGACAGGGGACGTTGGCACTGAAGCTTTCTTT
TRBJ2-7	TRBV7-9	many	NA	CASSPLKGEQYF	TGTGCCAGCAGCCCCCTAAAGGGCGAGCAGTACTTC
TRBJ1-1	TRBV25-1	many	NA	CASSEVAEANTEAFF	TGTGCCAGCAGTGAAGTCGCAGAAGCAAACACTGAAGCTTTCTTT
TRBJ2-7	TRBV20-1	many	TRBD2	CSVPGGLIQWEQYF	TGCAGTGTCCCGGGGGGACTCATCCAATGGGAGCAGTACTTC
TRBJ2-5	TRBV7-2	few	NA	CASTLGASGRETQYF	TGTGCCAGCACCCTGGGGGCTAGCGGACGGGAGACCCAGTACTTC
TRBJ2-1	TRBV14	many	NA	CASSQDGRGRPSYNEQFF	TGTGCCAGCAGCCAAGATGGTCGGGGGAGGCCCTCCTACAATGAGCAGTTCTTC
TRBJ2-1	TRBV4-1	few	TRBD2	CASSQDLEAGVNEQFF	TGCGCCAGCAGCCAGGACCTAGAAGCGGGGGTAAATGAGCAGTTCTTC
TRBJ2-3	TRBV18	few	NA	CASSVDGTTDTQYF	TGTGCCAGCTCCGTCGACGGGACCACAGATACGCAGTATTTT
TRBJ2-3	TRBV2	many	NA	CASSTGAGGLDTQYF	TGTGCCAGCAGTACGGGGGCCGGAGGACTAGATACGCAGTATTTT
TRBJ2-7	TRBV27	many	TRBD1	CASRQDRLSYEQYF	TGTGCCAGCAGACAGGACAGGTTGTCCTACGAGCAGTACTTC
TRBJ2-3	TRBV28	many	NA	CASSLAVSTDTQYF	TGTGCCAGCAGTTTGGCAGTAAGCACAGATACGCAGTATTTT
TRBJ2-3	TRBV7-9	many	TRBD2	CASRRSGGGLGTDTQYF	TGTGCCAGCAGACGAAGCGGGGGAGGATTGGGCACAGATACGCAGTATTTT
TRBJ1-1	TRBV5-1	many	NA	CASSSVGGNTEAFF	TGTGCCAGCAGCAGTGTAGGGGGGAACACTGAAGCTTTCTTT